This is a list of T cell receptor beta chains from one sample in a study of blood T cells in healthy people across ages. TCRdb analysed the 5' RACE reads with MiXCR anew, one entry per CDR3 protein. The repertoire holds over 1,500,000 distinct CDR3 sequences, around 48% seen once, with over 2% in the top ten. Sequencing input: blood. The receptor source for this set is a middle-aged woman in good health. Each CDR3 is given with its conserved first and last residue. The D gene is left open where the match is weak. Clone size is given for some rows only: seen once, a few or many times, or a class if the clone is expanded.

v_call	j_call	clone_size	d_call	cdr3_aa	cdr3_nt
TRBV27	TRBJ2-6	-	TRBD1	CASSFDRGGGANVLTF	TGTGCCAGCAGTTTTGACAGGGGAGGTGGGGCCAACGTCCTGACTTTC
TRBV7-8	TRBJ2-5	-	-	CASSSRTGYLEYF	TGTGCCAGCAGCTCCCGTACGGGGTACCTAGAGTACTTC
TRBV6-5	TRBJ2-3	-	TRBD2	CASSYSKAGALTDTQYF	TGTGCCAGCAGTTACTCGAAAGCGGGGGCCCTCACAGATACGCAGTATTTT
TRBV28	TRBJ2-5	-	TRBD1	CASRTGLETQYF	TGTGCCAGCCGGACAGGGCTAGAGACCCAGTACTTC
TRBV10-3	TRBJ2-3	-	TRBD2	CAIRPGLAGSGSSTDTQYF	TGTGCCATCAGACCGGGACTAGCGGGGAGCGGCTCTAGCACAGATACGCAGTATTTT
TRBV27	TRBJ2-7	-	-	CASSLSQVKSSYEQYF	TGTGCCAGCAGTTTATCTCAAGTTAAAAGCTCCTACGAGCAGTACTTC
TRBV6-1	TRBJ2-6	-	-	CASAPRTDGANVLTF	TGTGCCAGCGCCCCTCGGACCGATGGGGCCAACGTCCTGACTTTC
TRBV5-1	TRBJ2-7	few	TRBD1	CASSLYASGQISYEQYF	TGCGCCAGCAGCTTGTATGCGTCGGGACAGATTTCCTACGAGCAGTACTTC
TRBV2	TRBJ2-1	-	-	CANNGDEHSYNEQFF	TGTGCCAACAATGGGGACGAGCACTCCTACAATGAGCAGTTCTTC
TRBV9	TRBJ2-1	-	TRBD2	CASSVGLAGAHEQFF	TGTGCCAGCAGCGTAGGACTAGCGGGGGCCCATGAGCAGTTCTTC
TRBV5-1	TRBJ1-6	-	-	CASSLVGKLYNSPLHF	TGCGCCAGCAGCTTGGTCGGAAAACTCTATAATTCACCCCTCCACTTT
TRBV20-1	TRBJ2-5	-	-	CSATHRGAGSGETQYF	TGCAGTGCTACGCACAGGGGAGCGGGTTCGGGGGAGACCCAGTACTTC
TRBV5-1	TRBJ1-1	-	-	CASSFYQSADNTEAFF	TGCGCCAGCAGCTTTTATCAATCGGCGGATAACACTGAAGCTTTCTTT
TRBV12-3/TRBV12-4	TRBJ1-1	-	-	CASSFSVGGSTEAFF	TGTGCCAGCAGTTTTTCGGTAGGGGGGTCCACTGAAGCTTTCTTT
TRBV6-5	TRBJ1-1	-	TRBD1	CASSLGDRGLTEAFF	TGTGCCAGCAGCCTAGGGGACAGGGGGCTCACTGAAGCTTTCTTT
TRBV4-2	TRBJ2-7	-	-	CASSQDRQAAYNEQYF	TGTGCCAGCAGCCAAGATAGACAGGCCGCATACAATGAGCAGTACTTC
TRBV28	TRBJ2-5	few	-	CASRHVWGASQETQYF	TGTGCCAGCAGACACGTGTGGGGAGCTTCACAAGAGACCCAGTACTTC
TRBV4-3	TRBJ2-2	-	-	CASSQDRAGNTGELFF	TGCGCCAGCAGCCAAGATCGGGCAGGGAACACCGGGGAGCTGTTTTTT
TRBV12-3/TRBV12-4	TRBJ2-3	-	-	CASSLYGGHTDTQYF	TGTGCCAGCAGTTTATACGGCGGACACACAGATACGCAGTATTTT
TRBV28	TRBJ1-2	few	-	CASSLSAVGRPRGYTF	TGTGCCAGCAGTTTATCGGCGGTTGGACGGCCCAGGGGCTACACCTTC
TRBV5-1	TRBJ2-1	-	-	CASLEGRSSEQFF	TGCGCCAGCTTGGAGGGCAGAAGTTCTGAGCAGTTCTTC
TRBV20-1	TRBJ2-5	-	TRBD2	CSARDDAGGSETQYF	TGCAGTGCTAGAGATGACGCGGGGGGCTCAGAGACCCAGTACTTC
TRBV11-2	TRBJ2-1	-	-	CASSLDVRGSSSYNEQFF	TGTGCCAGCAGCCTAGACGTCAGGGGATCGAGCTCCTACAATGAGCAGTTCTTC
TRBV4-3	TRBJ2-7	-	-	CASSQDQGGNYEQYF	TGCGCCAGCAGCCAAGATCAGGGAGGAAACTACGAGCAGTACTTC
TRBV7-2	TRBJ2-7	-	-	CASSSLPGNPEQYF	TGTGCCAGCAGCTCCCTCCCAGGGAACCCCGAGCAGTACTTC
TRBV5-1	TRBJ2-5	few	-	CASSLSQREQYF	TGCGCCAGCAGCTTAAGTCAAAGAGAGCAGTACTTC
TRBV29-1	TRBJ2-3	few	-	CSVGLVQDTQYF	TGCAGCGTTGGTTTGGTTCAAGATACGCAGTATTTT
TRBV6-2/TRBV6-3	TRBJ2-3	-	TRBD2	CASSYSGTSGGNSRDTQYF	TGTGCCAGCAGTTACTCGGGGACTAGCGGGGGGAACAGTCGGGATACGCAGTATTTT
TRBV6-2/TRBV6-3	TRBJ2-5	few	TRBD2	CASTQRGLYQETQYF	TGTGCCAGCACTCAGCGGGGATTGTACCAAGAGACCCAGTACTTC
TRBV14	TRBJ2-7	-	-	CASSPDLGPYEQYF	TGTGCCAGCAGCCCGGACCTGGGGCCCTACGAGCAGTACTTC
TRBV27	TRBJ2-5	-	-	CASSYTGFRETQYF	TGTGCCAGCAGTTATACAGGGTTTCGAGAGACCCAGTACTTC
TRBV6-2/TRBV6-3	TRBJ2-7	-	TRBD2	CASTGPSGRGFYEQYF	TGTGCCAGCACCGGACCTAGTGGGCGGGGGTTCTACGAGCAGTACTTC
TRBV6-5	TRBJ2-5	few	TRBD2	CASSGGVLETQYF	TGTGCCAGCAGTGGGGGGGTCCTAGAGACCCAGTACTTC
TRBV7-8	TRBJ1-6	-	TRBD1	CASSSRDSNSPLHF	TGTGCCAGCAGTTCCCGGGACAGTAATTCACCCCTCCACTTT
TRBV28	TRBJ2-7	few	TRBD2	CASSSGGAGESYEQYF	TGTGCCAGCAGTTCCGGGGGAGCGGGGGAATCCTACGAGCAGTACTTC
TRBV20-1	TRBJ2-5	few	-	CSATPDLGTQYF	TGCAGTGCTACCCCCGATCTGGGGACCCAGTACTTC
TRBV6-5	TRBJ1-2	-	-	CASSSPDILGYTF	TGTGCCAGCAGTTCACCCGACATACTTGGCTACACCTTC
TRBV6-6	TRBJ2-1	-	-	CASIVAVGNEQFF	TGTGCCAGCATCGTAGCGGTAGGCAATGAGCAGTTCTTC
TRBV28	TRBJ2-5	few	TRBD2	CASSYGWGGKTQYF	TGTGCCAGCAGTTACGGGTGGGGGGGAAAGACCCAGTACTTC
TRBV4-3	TRBJ1-2	-	-	CASSQDDKGYGYTF	TGCGCCAGCAGCCAAGATGATAAGGGCTATGGCTACACCTTC
TRBV4-3	TRBJ1-1	-	-	CASSQVRPATEAFF	TGCGCCAGCAGCCAAGTCCGGCCGGCCACTGAAGCTTTCTTT
TRBV6-2/TRBV6-3	TRBJ1-2	-	-	CASSFSEGGSGYTF	TGTGCCAGCAGTTTCTCCGAGGGGGGAAGTGGCTACACCTTC
TRBV4-3	TRBJ2-1	once	TRBD2	CASSQDHAGVGSYNEQFF	TGCGCCAGCAGCCAAGATCACGCGGGGGTCGGCTCCTACAATGAGCAGTTCTTC
TRBV21-1	TRBJ1-1	-	-	CASNTGWAEKGEAFF	TGTGCCAGCAATACAGGGTGGGCGGAGAAGGGTGAAGCTTTCTTT
TRBV12-3/TRBV12-4	TRBJ1-4	-	-	CASSLGPSGANEKLFF	TGTGCCAGCAGTCTGGGCCCATCTGGGGCAAATGAAAAACTGTTTTTT
TRBV20-1	TRBJ2-7	few	-	CSAPGAYEQYF	TGCAGTGCTCCCGGGGCCTACGAGCAGTACTTC
TRBV6-5	TRBJ2-2	-	TRBD1	CASSYDRGPGELFF	TGTGCCAGCAGTTACGACAGGGGGCCCGGGGAGCTGTTTTTT
TRBV7-9	TRBJ2-3	-	TRBD2	CASKESLQRGDSTDTQYF	TGTGCCAGCAAGGAGAGCCTACAGCGGGGGGACTCCACAGATACGCAGTATTTT
TRBV9	TRBJ1-1	few	-	CASSGPTNQLNTEAFF	TGTGCCAGCAGCGGCCCCACAAATCAACTGAACACTGAAGCTTTCTTT
TRBV7-9	TRBJ2-7	-	-	CASSNPAATSYEQYF	TGTGCCAGCAGTAACCCCGCCGCCACCTCCTACGAGCAGTACTTC
TRBV4-3	TRBJ2-1	few	-	CAVKFGAKLRDNEQFF	TGCGCCGTAAAATTCGGGGCAAAGCTTAGGGACAATGAGCAGTTCTTC
TRBV11-2	TRBJ2-5	many	TRBD1	CASSLGQGVGETQYF	TGTGCCAGCAGCTTGGGACAGGGGGTAGGCGAGACCCAGTACTTC
TRBV5-1	TRBJ2-7	-	-	CASSSQPTTTGPRYEQYF	TGCGCCAGCAGCTCCCAACCGACAACTACAGGGCCCAGGTACGAGCAGTACTTC